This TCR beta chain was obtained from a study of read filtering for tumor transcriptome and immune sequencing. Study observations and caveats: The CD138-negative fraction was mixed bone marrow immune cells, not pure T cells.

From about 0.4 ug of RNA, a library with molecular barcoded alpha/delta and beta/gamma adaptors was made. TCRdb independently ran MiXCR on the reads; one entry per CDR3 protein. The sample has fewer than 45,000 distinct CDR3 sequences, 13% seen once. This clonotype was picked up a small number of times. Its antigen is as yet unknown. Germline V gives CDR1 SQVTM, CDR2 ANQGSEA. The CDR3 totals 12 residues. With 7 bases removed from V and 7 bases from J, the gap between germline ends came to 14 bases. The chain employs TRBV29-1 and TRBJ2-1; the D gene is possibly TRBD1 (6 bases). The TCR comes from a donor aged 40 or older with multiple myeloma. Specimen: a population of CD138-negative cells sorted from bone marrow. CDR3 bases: TGCAGCGGGGACCGAAGGGGGAATGAGCAGTTCTTC. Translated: CSGDRRGNEQFF.